The 7 T cell receptor beta chains below come from one sample, sequenced in a study of blood T cell repertoires in COVID-19. Only in-frame clones appear in the TCRdb table, and some are missing; sequencing was by immunoSEQ multiplex PCR. Of fewer than 300,000 clones listed, around 90% were seen once; the top ten hold 1.1%. The sequencing input was PBMCs or T cells enriched from blood (not recorded which). The receptors derive from a woman in her twenties or thirties who had recovered from COVID-19.

The chain combines TRBV19 with TRBJ1-4, with TRBD1 matching over 7 bases. Germline values: CDR1 LNHDA, CDR2 SQIVND (reference sequence). The CDR3 has 13 amino acids. The V and J ends lost 7 bases and 8 bases, in that order; junction bases with no gene match: 7. The CDR3 nucleotides are TGTGCCAGTAATCCCATGACAGGGGAAAAACTGTTTTTT. The encoded protein is CASNPMTGEKLFF.

This chain joins TRBV28 and TRBJ2-5, with no clear D. The V gene lost 4 bases and the J gene lost 5 bases, with 14 bases spanning the gap. CDR1 MDHEN and CDR2 SYDVKM come from the germline V gene. The CDR3 loop spans 14 amino acids. The CDR3 loop is CASSSPRLTETQYF. CDR3 bases: TGTGCCAGCAGTTCCCCGCGGCTGACCGAGACCCAGTACTTC. The full variable domain, its missing parts supplied by reference TRBV28 and TRBJ2-5, is DVKVTQSSRYLVKRTGEKVFLECVQDMDHENMFWYRQDPGLGLRLIYFSYDVKMKEKGDIPEGYSVSREKKERFSLILESASTNQTSMYLCASSSPRLTETQYFGPGTRLLVL.

The chain recombines TRBV10-2 with TRBJ2-2, with D tentatively TRBD2 (6 bases). V lost 0 bases and J 8 bases, leaving 10 bases between the germline ends. The CDR3 is 14 residues long. Germline V lookup: CDR1 WSHSY, CDR2 SAAADI. This chain's CDR3 is CASSESRLVGELFF. The CDR3 nucleotides are TGCGCCAGCAGTGAGTCGAGACTAGTGGGGGAGCTGTTTTTT.

The chain combines TRBV4-2 with TRBJ1-1; maybe TRBD1 (6 bases). The germline V gene has CDR1 LGHNA and CDR2 YNFKEQ. This CDR3 has 14 residues. V was pared by 0 bases and J by 5 bases, with 10 bases between. The CDR3 sequence: CASSQDQGQTEAFF. CDR3 DNA sequence: TGTGCCAGCAGCCAAGATCAGGGGCAGACTGAAGCTTTCTTT.

The chain is built from TRBV27 and TRBJ2-3; D might be TRBD2 (6 bases). The germline V gene encodes CDR1 MNHEY and CDR2 SMNVEV (reference sequence). V was pared by 4 bases and J by 1 base, with 12 bases between. CDR3 length equals 15 residues. This CDR3 is CASSSGGMGTDTQYF. The DNA for the CDR3 is TGTGCCAGCAGTTCTGGCGGGATGGGCACAGATACGCAGTATTTT.

This clone occurred once. The chain has TRBV5-1 and TRBJ2-1; TRBD2 might be the D (6 bases). V dropped 0 bases and J dropped 0 bases, with 13 bases sitting between them. The CDR3 sequence is 17 residues long. CDR1 SGHRS and CDR2 YFSETQ come from the germline V gene. As DNA, the CDR3 is TGCGCCAGCAGCTTGGGGAGCGGGCCGAGCTCCTACAATGAGCAGTTCTTC. Translated: CASSLGSGPSSYNEQFF.

A single count supports this clone. This rearrangement joins TRBV28 to TRBJ1-4; D is ambiguous. There are 16 residues in the CDR3. V was cut by 6 bases and J by 5 bases, with 19 bases left in between. Germline CDR1 reads MDHEN; CDR2 reads SYDVKM. CDR3 nucleotides: TGTGCCAGCAGCCTACCCCGGGTAGGAGCAAATGAAAAACTGTTTTTT. Protein sequence: CASSLPRVGANEKLFF.